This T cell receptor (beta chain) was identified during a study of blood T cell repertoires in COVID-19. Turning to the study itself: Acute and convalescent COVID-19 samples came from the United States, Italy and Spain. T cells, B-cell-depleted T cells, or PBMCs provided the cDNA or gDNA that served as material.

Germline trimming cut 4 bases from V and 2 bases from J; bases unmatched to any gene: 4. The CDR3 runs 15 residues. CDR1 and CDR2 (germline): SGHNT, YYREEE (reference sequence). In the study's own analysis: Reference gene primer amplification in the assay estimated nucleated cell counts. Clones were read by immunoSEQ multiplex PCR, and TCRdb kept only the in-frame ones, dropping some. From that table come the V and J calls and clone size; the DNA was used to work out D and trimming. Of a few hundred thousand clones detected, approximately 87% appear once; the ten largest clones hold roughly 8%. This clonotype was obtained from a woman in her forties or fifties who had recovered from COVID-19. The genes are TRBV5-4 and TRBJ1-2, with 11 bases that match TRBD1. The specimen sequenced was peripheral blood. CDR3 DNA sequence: TGTGCCAGCAGCAGGGGACAGGGGGAAAACTATGGCTACACCTTC. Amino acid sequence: CASSRGQGENYGYTF.